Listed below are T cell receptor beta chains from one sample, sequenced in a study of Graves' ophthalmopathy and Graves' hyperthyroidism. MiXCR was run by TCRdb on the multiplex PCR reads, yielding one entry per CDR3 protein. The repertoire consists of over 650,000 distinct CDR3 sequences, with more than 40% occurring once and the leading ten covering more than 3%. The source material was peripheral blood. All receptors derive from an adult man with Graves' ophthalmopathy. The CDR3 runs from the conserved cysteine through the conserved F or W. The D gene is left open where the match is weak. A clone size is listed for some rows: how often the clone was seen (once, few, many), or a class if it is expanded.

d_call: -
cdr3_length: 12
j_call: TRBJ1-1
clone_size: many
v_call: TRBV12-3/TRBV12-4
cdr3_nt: TGTGCCAGCAGTTTTGAGGGGGCTGAAGCTTTCTTT
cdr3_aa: CASSFEGAEAFF

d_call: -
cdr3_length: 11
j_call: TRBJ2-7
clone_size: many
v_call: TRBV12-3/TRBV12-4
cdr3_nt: TGTGCCAGCAGTTTACGAAACGAGCAGTACTTC
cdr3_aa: CASSLRNEQYF

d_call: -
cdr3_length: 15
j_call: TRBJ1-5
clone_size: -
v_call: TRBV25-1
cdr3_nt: TGTGCCAGCTCAGCAGACAGATATAGCAATCAGCCCCAGCATTTT
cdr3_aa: CASSADRYSNQPQHF

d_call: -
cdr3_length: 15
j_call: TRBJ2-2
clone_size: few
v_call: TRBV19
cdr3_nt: TGTGCCAGTAGTGGACCGGGACAGAACACCGGGGAGCTGTTTTTT
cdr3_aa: CASSGPGQNTGELFF

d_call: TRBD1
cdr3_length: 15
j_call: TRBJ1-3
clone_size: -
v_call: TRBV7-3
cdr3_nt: TGCGCCAGCTCCCCGGGACAGTATTCTGGAAACACCATATATTTT
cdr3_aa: CASSPGQYSGNTIYF

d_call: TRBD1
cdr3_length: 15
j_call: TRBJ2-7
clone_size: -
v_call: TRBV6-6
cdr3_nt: TGTGCCAGCAGTTACCCCGGGACAGGGGTCTACGAGCAGTACTTC
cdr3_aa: CASSYPGTGVYEQYF

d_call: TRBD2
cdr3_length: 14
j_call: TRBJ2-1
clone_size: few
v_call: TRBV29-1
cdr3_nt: TGCAGCGTTGAAGACGGACTAGTCGTCGATGAGCAGTTCTTC
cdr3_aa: CSVEDGLVVDEQFF

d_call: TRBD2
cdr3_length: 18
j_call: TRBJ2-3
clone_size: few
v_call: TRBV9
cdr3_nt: TGTGCCAGCAGCGTAGGGGTTGGGACTAGGGTTCCCACCGATACGCAGTATTTT
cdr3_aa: CASSVGVGTRVPTDTQYF

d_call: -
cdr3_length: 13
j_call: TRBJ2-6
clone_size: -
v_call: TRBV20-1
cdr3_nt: TGCAGTGCTAGAACAAACAGGGCCAACGTCCTGACTTTC
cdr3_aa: CSARTNRANVLTF

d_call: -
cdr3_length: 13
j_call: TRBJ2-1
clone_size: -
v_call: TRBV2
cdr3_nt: TGTGCCAGCAGAGAATGGGTTTACAATGAGCAGTTCTTC
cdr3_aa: CASREWVYNEQFF

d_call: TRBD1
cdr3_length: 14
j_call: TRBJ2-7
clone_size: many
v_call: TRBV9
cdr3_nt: TGTGCCAGCAGCGTAGTAGGGACAGGGGACGAGCAGTACTTC
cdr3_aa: CASSVVGTGDEQYF

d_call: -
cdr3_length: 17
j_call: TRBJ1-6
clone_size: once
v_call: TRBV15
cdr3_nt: TGTGCCACCAGCAGAGATAGGCAGGGCTCCTATAATTCACCCCTCCACTTT
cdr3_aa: CATSRDRQGSYNSPLHF

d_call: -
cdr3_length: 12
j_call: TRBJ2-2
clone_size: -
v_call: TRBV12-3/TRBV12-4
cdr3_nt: TGTGCCAGCAGCCCAGGGGGGACTTTGCTGTTTTTT
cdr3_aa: CASSPGGTLLFF

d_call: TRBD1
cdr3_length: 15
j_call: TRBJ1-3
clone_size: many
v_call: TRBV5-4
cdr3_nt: TGTGCCAGCAGCTCAGGACAGGGCCCTGGAAACACCATATATTTT
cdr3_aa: CASSSGQGPGNTIYF

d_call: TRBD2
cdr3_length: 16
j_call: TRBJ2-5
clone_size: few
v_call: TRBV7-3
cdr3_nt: TGTGCCAGCAGCCAAAGGGCTAGCGGGAGAGGCGAGACCCAGTACTTC
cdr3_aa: CASSQRASGRGETQYF

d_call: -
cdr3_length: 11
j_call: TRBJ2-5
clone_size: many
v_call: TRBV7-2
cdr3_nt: TGTGCCAGCAGCATCTGGGAGACCCAGTACTTC
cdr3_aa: CASSIWETQYF

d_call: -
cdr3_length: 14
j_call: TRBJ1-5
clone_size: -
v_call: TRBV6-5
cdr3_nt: TGTGCCAGCAGCCCCAACAGGGTCAATCAGCCCCAGCATTTT
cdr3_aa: CASSPNRVNQPQHF

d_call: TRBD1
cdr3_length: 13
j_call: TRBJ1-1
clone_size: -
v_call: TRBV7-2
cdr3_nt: TGTGCCAGCAGCTCGGGACAGGGTGTTGAAGCTTTCTTT
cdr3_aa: CASSSGQGVEAFF

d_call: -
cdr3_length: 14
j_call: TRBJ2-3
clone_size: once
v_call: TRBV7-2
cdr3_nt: TGTGCCAGCAGCTTAGGGCAGAGGCAAGATACGCAGTATTTT
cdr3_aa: CASSLGQRQDTQYF

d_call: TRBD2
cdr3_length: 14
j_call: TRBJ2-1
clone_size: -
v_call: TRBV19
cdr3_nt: TGTGCCAGTAGTATCCAGCGGGGGGACAATGAGCAGTTCTTC
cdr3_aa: CASSIQRGDNEQFF

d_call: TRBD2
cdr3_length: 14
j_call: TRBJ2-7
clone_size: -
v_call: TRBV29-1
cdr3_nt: TGCAGCCAAGGAGTAAGCGGGGTGCAGTACGAGCAGTACTTC
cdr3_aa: CSQGVSGVQYEQYF

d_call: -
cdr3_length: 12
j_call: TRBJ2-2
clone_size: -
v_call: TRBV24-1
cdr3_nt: TGTGCCACCAGTGATTTCCCCGGGGAGCTGTTTTTT
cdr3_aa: CATSDFPGELFF

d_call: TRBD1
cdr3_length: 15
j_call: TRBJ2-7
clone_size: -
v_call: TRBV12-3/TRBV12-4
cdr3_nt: TGTGCCAGCAGTGGGCGGACAGGGAAGAGGGGGGAGCAGTACTTC
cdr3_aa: CASSGRTGKRGEQYF

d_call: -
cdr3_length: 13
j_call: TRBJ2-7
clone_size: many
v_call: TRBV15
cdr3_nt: TGTGCCACCAGCAGGGGGGTGGCCTACGAGCAGTACTTC
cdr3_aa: CATSRGVAYEQYF

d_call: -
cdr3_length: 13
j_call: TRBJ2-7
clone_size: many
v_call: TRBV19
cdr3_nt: TGTGCCAGTAGTGCCGGACAGCTCTACGAGCAGTACTTC
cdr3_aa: CASSAGQLYEQYF

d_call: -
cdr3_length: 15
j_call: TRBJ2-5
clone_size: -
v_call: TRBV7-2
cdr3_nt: TGTGCCAGCAGCGTTGGTCCAGAGTACCAAGAGACCCAGTACTTC
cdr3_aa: CASSVGPEYQETQYF

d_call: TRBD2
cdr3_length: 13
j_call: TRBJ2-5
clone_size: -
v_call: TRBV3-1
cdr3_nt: TGTGCCAGCAGCCAGGGGCCGACTAGCGGGGGTTACTTC
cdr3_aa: CASSQGPTSGGYF

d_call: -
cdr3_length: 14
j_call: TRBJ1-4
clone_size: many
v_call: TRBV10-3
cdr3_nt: TGTGCCATCAGTTCGACGGAACCTAATGAAAAACTGTTTTTT
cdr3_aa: CAISSTEPNEKLFF

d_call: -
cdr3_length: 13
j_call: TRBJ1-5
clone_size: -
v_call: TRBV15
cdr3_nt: TGTGCCACCGGATCAGGACGGGGGGAGACCCAGCATTTT
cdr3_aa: CATGSGRGETQHF

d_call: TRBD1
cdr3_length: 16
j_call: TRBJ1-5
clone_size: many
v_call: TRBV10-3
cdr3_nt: TGTGCCATCAGTGATACGGGACAGGGTGGCAATCAGCCCCAGCATTTT
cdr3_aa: CAISDTGQGGNQPQHF

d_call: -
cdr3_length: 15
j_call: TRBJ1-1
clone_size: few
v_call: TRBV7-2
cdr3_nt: TGTGCCAGCAGCCAAGAGAAGGGGAAGGGCACTGAAGCTTTCTTT
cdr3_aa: CASSQEKGKGTEAFF

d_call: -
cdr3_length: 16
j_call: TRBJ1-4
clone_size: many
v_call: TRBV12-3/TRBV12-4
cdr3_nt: TGTGCCAGCAGGTCGGACAGTTGGGCAACTAATGAAAAACTGTTTTTT
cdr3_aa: CASRSDSWATNEKLFF

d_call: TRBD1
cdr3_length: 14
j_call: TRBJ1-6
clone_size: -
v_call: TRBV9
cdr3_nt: TGTGTCAGCAGCCAGCAGGGGGCTGATTCACCCCTCCACTTT
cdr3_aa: CVSSQQGADSPLHF

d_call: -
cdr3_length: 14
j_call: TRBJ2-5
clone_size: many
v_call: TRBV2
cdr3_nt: TGTGCCAGCCTGCGAGACGGGGGACAAGAGACCCAGTACTTC
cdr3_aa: CASLRDGGQETQYF

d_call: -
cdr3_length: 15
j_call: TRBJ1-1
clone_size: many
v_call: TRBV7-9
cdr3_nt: TGTGCCAGCAGCGAACAACAGGGTAAAGGGACTGAAGCTTTCTTT
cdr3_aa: CASSEQQGKGTEAFF

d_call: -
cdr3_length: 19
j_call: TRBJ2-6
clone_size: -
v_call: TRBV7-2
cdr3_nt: TGTGCCAGCAGCGCGGGACTGGGTCTGACCATTTCTGGGGCCAACGTCCTGACTTTC
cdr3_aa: CASSAGLGLTISGANVLTF

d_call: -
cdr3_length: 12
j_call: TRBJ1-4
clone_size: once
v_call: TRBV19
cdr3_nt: TGTGCCAGTAGTATGCGCAGGGAAAAACTGCTTTTT
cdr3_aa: CASSMRREKLLF

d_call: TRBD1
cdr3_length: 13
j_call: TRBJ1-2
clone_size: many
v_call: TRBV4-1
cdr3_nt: TGTGCCAGCAGCCAAGACAGGGACTATGGCTACACCTTC
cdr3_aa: CASSQDRDYGYTF

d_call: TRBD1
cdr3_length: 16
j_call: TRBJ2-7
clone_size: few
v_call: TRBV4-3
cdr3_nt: TGCGCCAGCAGCCAGGAACCGGGACAGGGGTCCCACGAGCAGTACTTC
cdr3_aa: CASSQEPGQGSHEQYF

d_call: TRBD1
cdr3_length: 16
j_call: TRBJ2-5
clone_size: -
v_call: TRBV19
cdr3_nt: TGTGCCTGGAGTGTAGGACAGGGATTATCCCAAGAGACCCAGTACTTC
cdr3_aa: CAWSVGQGLSQETQYF

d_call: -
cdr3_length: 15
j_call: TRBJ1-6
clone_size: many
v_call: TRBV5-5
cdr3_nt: TGTGCCAGCAGCACCGACAGGTTCCAGAATTCACCCCTCCACTTT
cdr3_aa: CASSTDRFQNSPLHF